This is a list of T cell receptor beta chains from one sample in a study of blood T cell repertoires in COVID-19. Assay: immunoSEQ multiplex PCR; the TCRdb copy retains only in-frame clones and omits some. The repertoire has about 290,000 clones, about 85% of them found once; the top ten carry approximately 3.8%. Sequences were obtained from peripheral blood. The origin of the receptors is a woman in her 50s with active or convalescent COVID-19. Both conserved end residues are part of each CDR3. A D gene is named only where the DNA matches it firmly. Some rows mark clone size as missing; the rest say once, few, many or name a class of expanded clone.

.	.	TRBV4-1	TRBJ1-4	TGCGCCAGCAGCCAAGATAGGGGCAGGCAGAATGAAAAACTGTTTTTT	CASSQDRGRQNEKLFF
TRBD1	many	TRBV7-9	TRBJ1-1	TGTGCCAGCAGCCCGCGGACAGGGAGGGTGAACACTGAAGCTTTCTTT	CASSPRTGRVNTEAFF
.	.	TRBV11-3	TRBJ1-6	TGTGCCAGCAGGCCAGGGCTGAGCTCCTATAATTCACCCCTCCACTTT	CASRPGLSSYNSPLHF
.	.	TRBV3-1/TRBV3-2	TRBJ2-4	TGTGCCAGCAGCCAAGAAGGGGTTGGGATAAACATTCAGTACTTC	CASSQEGVGINIQYF
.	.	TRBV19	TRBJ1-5	TGTGCCAGTAGTATACAGGGGCTGGGTCAGCCCCAGCATTTT	CASSIQGLGQPQHF
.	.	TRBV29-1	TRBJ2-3	TGCAGCGTTGAATCCTCGGGGAAAATAACAGATACGCAGTATTTT	CSVESSGKITDTQYF
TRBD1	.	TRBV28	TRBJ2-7	TGTGCCAGCAGCCGGGACAGGGGCTACGAGCAGTACTTC	CASSRDRGYEQYF
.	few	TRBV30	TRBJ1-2	TGTGCCTGGAGTGTATCTCCTTTGACAGCCGCGAAGGGCTACACCTTC	CAWSVSPLTAAKGYTF
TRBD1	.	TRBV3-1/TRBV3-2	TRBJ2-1	TGTGCCAGCAGCCAAGTAGACAGGGTCCCCTACAATGAGCAGTTCTTC	CASSQVDRVPYNEQFF
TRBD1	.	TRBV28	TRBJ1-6	TGTGCCAGCAGGTCTCCGGGACAGGGGGGTAATAATTCACCCCTCCACTTT	CASRSPGQGGNNSPLHF
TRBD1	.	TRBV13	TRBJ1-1	TGTGCCAGCAGCTTAGTAGTGGGGACAGGGACGAACACTGAAGCTTTCTTT	CASSLVVGTGTNTEAFF
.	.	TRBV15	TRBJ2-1	TGTGCCACCAGCTACCAGCGCCTGTTCTACAATGAGCAGTTCTTC	CATSYQRLFYNEQFF
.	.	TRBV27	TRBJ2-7	TGTGCCAGCAGTTTATGGTACGGGGAAGAGCAGTACTTC	CASSLWYGEEQYF
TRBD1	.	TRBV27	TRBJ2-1	TGTGCCAGCAGTCTTTTCGGGACAGGGGGCGCTTTCTATGAGCAGTTCTTC	CASSLFGTGGAFYEQFF
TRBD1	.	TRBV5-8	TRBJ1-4	TGTGCCAGCAGGCGCCCGGACAGGGCAAAAAATGAAAAACTGTTTTTT	CASRRPDRAKNEKLFF
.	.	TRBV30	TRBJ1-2	TGTGCCTGGAGTGACTGGCGGGAGGGTGGCTACACCTTC	CAWSDWREGGYTF
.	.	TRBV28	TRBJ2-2	TGTGCCAGCAGTTTCGCGGGAACCTCGAGTACCGGGGAGCTGTTTTTT	CASSFAGTSSTGELFF
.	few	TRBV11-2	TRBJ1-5	TGTGCCAGCAGCTTAGAGGCCTCAGGGCCCCAGCATTTT	CASSLEASGPQHF
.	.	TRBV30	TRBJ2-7	TGTGCCTGGGAGGGGCTCTACGAGCAGTACTTC	CAWEGLYEQYF
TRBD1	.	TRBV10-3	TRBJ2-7	TGTGCCATCAGGTCCGCCGGGACAGGTTCCTACGAGCAGTACTTC	CAIRSAGTGSYEQYF
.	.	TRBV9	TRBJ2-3	TGTGCCAGCAGCGTAACCGGATTCGGGGCAGATACGCAGTATTTT	CASSVTGFGADTQYF
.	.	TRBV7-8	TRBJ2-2	TGTGCCAGCAGCGCCCCGGGGAAGGCCGGGGAGCTGTTTTTT	CASSAPGKAGELFF
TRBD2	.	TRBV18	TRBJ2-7	TGTGCCACCTGCGCAGCGGGAGGTGCTTGCTACGAGCAGTACTTC	CATCAAGGACYEQYF
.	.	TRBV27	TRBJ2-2	TGTGCCAGCAGTTCGAGTAGCCTGACCCGTTACACCGGGGAGCTGTTTTTT	CASSSSSLTRYTGELFF
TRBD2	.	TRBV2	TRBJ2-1	TGTGCCGGGGGACTAGCGGGTGAGCAGTTCTTC	CAGGLAGEQFF
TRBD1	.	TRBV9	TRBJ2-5	TGTGCCAGCAGCGCCGGAGGGACAGGGCCACAAGAGACCCAGTACTTC	CASSAGGTGPQETQYF
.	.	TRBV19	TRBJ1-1	TGTGCCAGTAGTATAGGCGTTAATGACTTGAACACTGAAGCTTTCTTT	CASSIGVNDLNTEAFF